Presented here are 8 T cell receptor beta chains from one specimen sequenced in a study of identical twins. One entry per CDR3 protein results from TCRdb running MiXCR on the 5' RACE reads. Of a few hundred thousand distinct CDR3 sequences in the sample, roughly 9.5% were seen once. The sample was also linked to a second study, of yellow fever vaccine responses in identical twins.

The sequencing sample was made of PBMCs. These receptors were taken from a woman under 30 in good health.

The sample holds many counts of this clonotype. V and J are TRBV7-3 and TRBJ2-4; the match to TRBD2 covers 8 bases. Germline V gives CDR1 SGHTA, CDR2 FQGTGA. Losses at the gene ends were 6 bases for V and 2 bases for J; bases not matched to a gene: 6. CDR3 length: 15 amino acids. The CDR3 loop reads CASSPSGGSKNIQYF. In DNA, the CDR3 is TGTGCCAGCAGTCCCTCGGGAGGGTCCAAAAACATTCAGTACTTC.

This rearrangement joins TRBV7-2 to TRBJ2-7; D perhaps matches TRBD1 (5 bases). Trimming shortened V by 7 bases and J by 6 bases, and 19 bases separated the two germline ends. Per germline, CDR1 SGHTA and CDR2 FQGNSA. The CDR3 is made up of 14 amino acids. The CDR3 loop is CASTPWAGSREQYF. DNA of the CDR3: TGTGCCAGCACCCCGTGGGCAGGGTCCCGCGAGCAGTACTTC.

Ten or more counts support this clonotype. The rearrangement links TRBV20-1 to TRBJ2-7; TRBD2 matches 7 bases. Germline assignment: CDR1 DFQATT and CDR2 SNEGSKA (reference sequence). Trimming at V came to 6 bases and at J to 3 bases, leaving 8 bases not matched to a gene. This CDR3 region has 13 residues. In nucleotides, the CDR3 is TGCAGTGCCAGAAGCGGGGTTCACTACGAGCAGTACTTC. It yields the protein CSARSGVHYEQYF.

This clonotype was counted at least ten times. This rearrangement joins TRBV3-1 to TRBJ1-1; TRBD1 matches 8 bases. Trimming at V came to 4 bases and at J to 2 bases, leaving 3 bases not matched to a gene. Germline assignment: CDR1 LGHDT and CDR2 YNNKEL (reference sequence). The CDR3 has 14 residues. The CDR3 spells CASSRTGYNTEAFF. DNA for the CDR3: TGTGCCAGCAGCCGGACAGGGTATAACACTGAAGCTTTCTTT.

This clonotype has ten or more counts. This sequence joins TRBV5-1 and TRBJ1-1; D is possibly TRBD1 (5 bases). The CDR3 spans 14 residues. Trimming took 0 bases from V and 5 from J, leaving 11 bases between them. Germline lookup yields CDR1 SGHRS and CDR2 YFSETQ. The CDR3 loop is CASSLDRIGTEAFF. CDR3 DNA: TGCGCCAGCAGCTTGGACAGGATCGGTACTGAAGCTTTCTTT.

V usage is TRBV12-3 or TRBV12-4 and J usage is TRBJ2-5, with TRBD1 identical over 11 bases. V shed 6 bases and J 2 bases; nucleotides not matched to a gene: 2. This CDR3 contains 14 residues. The CDR3 DNA is TGTGCCAGCAGACGGGACAGGGGGCAAGAGACCCAGTACTTC. Translation: CASRRDRGQETQYF.

The rearrangement joins TRBV6-5 to TRBJ2-7; D gene unclear. The germline V and J ends were trimmed by 0 bases and 5 bases, with 11 bases remaining between them. The CDR3 totals 14 residues. Germline values: CDR1 MNHEY, CDR2 SVGAGI. The CDR3 sequence is CASSYSNLGNEQYF. The CDR3 nucleotides are TGTGCCAGCAGTTACTCGAATTTGGGCAACGAGCAGTACTTC.

This clonotype was counted many times. The chain has TRBV15 and TRBJ2-3; D is unclear. Germline values: CDR1 LNHNV, CDR2 YYDKDF (reference sequence). This CDR3 spans 15 amino acids. V dropped 5 bases and J dropped 1 base, with 13 bases sitting between them. CDR3 protein: CATSAQNGGTDTQYF. The CDR3 nucleotides read TGTGCCACCAGCGCCCAAAACGGAGGCACAGATACGCAGTATTTT.